Following are 8 T cell receptor beta chains from one sample sequenced in a study of vaccination effects on CD4 cells after COVID-19. Culturing for 10 to 11 days preceded CD4+ T cell isolation. The data were produced by immunoSEQ multiplex PCR, yet TCRdb's version contains in-frame clones alone and is incomplete. The data show over 45,000 clones, roughly 80% seen once. Their antigens remain unidentified. This material consisted of CD4+ T cells from PBMCs cultured without peptide, taken before COVID-19 vaccination. These receptor sequences come from a human donor who received a COVID-19 vaccine.

The chain uses TRBV13 and TRBJ1-2, with unresolved D. This CDR3 comprises 13 residues. Between the trimmed V and J ends, which lost 5 bases and 1 base, there was a span of 8 bases. Germline V gene data show CDR1 as PRHDT and CDR2 as FYEKMQ (reference sequence). The CDR3 nucleotides read TGTGCCAGCAGCCAGAATTTTAACTATGGCTACACCTTC. Its protein product is CASSQNFNYGYTF.

This clone was seen a few times. V gene TRBV25-1 combines with J gene TRBJ2-2; D is ambiguous. CDR1 is MGHDK and CDR2 is SYGVNS in the germline V gene. CDR3 length: 16 residues. With 3 bases removed from V and 0 bases from J, the gap between germline ends came to 11 bases. CDR3 DNA: TGTGCCAGCAGTGACCCAGGAGTCTCGAACACCGGGGAGCTGTTTTTT. Its protein product is CASSDPGVSNTGELFF.

The rearrangement links TRBV19 to TRBJ2-3, with a possible D match to TRBD2 (5 bases). Germline V gene sequence: CDR1 LNHDA, CDR2 SQIVND (reference sequence). V lost 5 bases and J 1 base, leaving 10 bases between the germline ends. The CDR3 covers 14 residues. The chain's CDR3 is CASSPSGGTDTQYF. CDR3 sequence (DNA): TGTGCCAGTAGTCCGAGCGGAGGCACAGATACGCAGTATTTT.

This chain links TRBV18 with TRBJ2-1; TRBD2 matches at 8 bases. V shed 2 bases and J 10 bases; nucleotides not matched to a gene: 1. Germline V CDR1 and CDR2: KGHSH, LQKENI. The CDR3 totals 12 residues. The CDR3 loop reads CASSPAGGEQFF. The CDR3 DNA sequence: TGTGCCAGCTCACCAGCGGGGGGAGAGCAGTTCTTC.

The chain is built from TRBV5-1 and TRBJ1-4, with TRBD1 matching 7 bases. Germline loops: CDR1 SGHRS, CDR2 YFSETQ. The CDR3 consists of 16 residues. The V segment lost 4 bases and the J segment 0 bases; nucleotides outside the gene matches: 6. CDR3 in amino acids: CASSPGQPTTNEKLFF. The CDR3 nucleotides read TGCGCCAGCAGCCCGGGACAGCCTACAACTAATGAAAAACTGTTTTTT.

This chain uses TRBV6-1 with TRBJ1-2, with D maybe TRBD1 (5 bases). Trimming shortened V by 6 bases and J by 8 bases, and 16 bases separated the two germline ends. The CDR3 is made up of 13 amino acids. In germline, CDR1 is MNHNS, CDR2 SASEGT. CDR3 coding DNA: TGTGCCAGCAGAGACGGGACTTCTAGCGGCTACACCTTC. This sequence encodes CASRDGTSSGYTF.

The CDR3, as DNA: TGCAGTGCTAGTCGACCTTCCGGGACAGCCTATGGCTACACCTTC. It yields the protein CSASRPSGTAYGYTF. The rearrangement uses TRBV20-1 and TRBJ1-2; 7 bases are shared with TRBD1. Germline V gene sequence: CDR1 DFQATT, CDR2 SNEGSKA (reference sequence). CDR3 length: 15 residues. V trimming: 3 bases; J trimming: 4 bases; junction bases outside the gene matches: 11.

V usage is TRBV5-5 and J usage is TRBJ1-2, with D tentatively TRBD1 (6 bases). V gave up 1 base and J gave up 1 base, with 23 bases separating them. The CDR3 contains 19 residues. From germline, CDR1 is SGHKS and CDR2 YYEKEE (reference sequence). The CDR3 DNA follows: TGTGCCAGCAGCTTGACGGCGACAGGCAGGTCAAAGAGTAACTATGGCTACACCTTC. Translating gives CASSLTATGRSKSNYGYTF.